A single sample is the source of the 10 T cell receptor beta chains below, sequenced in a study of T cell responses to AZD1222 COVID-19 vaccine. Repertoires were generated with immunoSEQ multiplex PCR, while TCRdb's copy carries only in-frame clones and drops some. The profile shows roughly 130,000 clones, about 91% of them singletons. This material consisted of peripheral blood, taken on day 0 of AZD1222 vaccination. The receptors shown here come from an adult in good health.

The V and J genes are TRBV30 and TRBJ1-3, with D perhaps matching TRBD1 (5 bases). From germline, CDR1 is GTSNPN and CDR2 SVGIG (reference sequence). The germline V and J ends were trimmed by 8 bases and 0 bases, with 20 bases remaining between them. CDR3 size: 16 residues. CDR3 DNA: TGTGCCCGGGCGGGGCGCAGGCTTAGCTCTGGAAACACCATATATTTT. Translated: CARAGRRLSSGNTIYF.

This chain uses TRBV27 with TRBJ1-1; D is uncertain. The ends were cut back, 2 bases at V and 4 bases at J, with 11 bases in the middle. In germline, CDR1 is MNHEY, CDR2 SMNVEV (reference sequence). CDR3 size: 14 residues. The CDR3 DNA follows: TGTGCCAGCAGTTTAAACCCGGCGAGCACTGAAGCTTTCTTT. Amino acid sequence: CASSLNPASTEAFF.

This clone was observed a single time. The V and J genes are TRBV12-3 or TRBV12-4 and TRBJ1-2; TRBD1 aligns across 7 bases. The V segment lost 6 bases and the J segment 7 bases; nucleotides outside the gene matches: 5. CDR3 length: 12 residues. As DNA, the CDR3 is TGTGCCAGCAGGGACAGGCCCCCTGGCTACACCTTC. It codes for CASRDRPPGYTF.

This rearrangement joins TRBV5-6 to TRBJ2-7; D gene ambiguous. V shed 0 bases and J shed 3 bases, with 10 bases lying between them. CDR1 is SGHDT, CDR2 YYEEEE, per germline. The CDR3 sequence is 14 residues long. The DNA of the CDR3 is TGTGCCAGCAGCTTGGAGGGATCCGTCTACGAGCAGTACTTC. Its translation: CASSLEGSVYEQYF.

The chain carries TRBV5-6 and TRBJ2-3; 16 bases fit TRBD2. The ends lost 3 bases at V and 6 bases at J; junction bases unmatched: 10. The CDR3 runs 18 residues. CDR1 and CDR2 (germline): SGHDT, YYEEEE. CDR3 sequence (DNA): TGTGCCAGCAGCTGGGGACTAGCGGGAGGGCCATCGGAGGATACGCAGTATTTT. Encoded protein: CASSWGLAGGPSEDTQYF.

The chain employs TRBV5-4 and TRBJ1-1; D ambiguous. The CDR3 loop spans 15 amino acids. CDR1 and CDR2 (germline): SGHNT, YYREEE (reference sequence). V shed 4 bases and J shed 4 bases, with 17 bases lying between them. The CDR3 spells CASSRAGPFTTEAFF. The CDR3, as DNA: TGTGCCAGCAGCCGTGCCGGGCCCTTCACCACTGAAGCTTTCTTT.

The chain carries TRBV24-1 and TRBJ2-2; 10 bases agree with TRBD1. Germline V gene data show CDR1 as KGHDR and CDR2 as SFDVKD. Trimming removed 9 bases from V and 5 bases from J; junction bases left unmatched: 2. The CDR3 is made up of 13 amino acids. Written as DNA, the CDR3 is TGTGCCACCGGGACAGGGGAAACCGGGGAGCTGTTTTTT. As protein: CATGTGETGELFF.

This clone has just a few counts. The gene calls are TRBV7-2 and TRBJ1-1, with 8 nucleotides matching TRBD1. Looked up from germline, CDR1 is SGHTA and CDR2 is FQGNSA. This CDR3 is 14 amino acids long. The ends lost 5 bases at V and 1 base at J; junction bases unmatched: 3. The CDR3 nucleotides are TGTGCCAGCAGCCCAGGGGGCTGGAACACTGAAGCTTTCTTT. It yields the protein CASSPGGWNTEAFF.

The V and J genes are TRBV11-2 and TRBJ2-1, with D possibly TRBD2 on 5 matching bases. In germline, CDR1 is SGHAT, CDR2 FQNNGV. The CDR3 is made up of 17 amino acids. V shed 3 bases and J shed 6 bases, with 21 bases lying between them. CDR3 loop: CASSFLASSGGANEQFF. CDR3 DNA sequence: TGTGCCAGCAGCTTTTTAGCGTCCTCAGGAGGAGCCAATGAGCAGTTCTTC.

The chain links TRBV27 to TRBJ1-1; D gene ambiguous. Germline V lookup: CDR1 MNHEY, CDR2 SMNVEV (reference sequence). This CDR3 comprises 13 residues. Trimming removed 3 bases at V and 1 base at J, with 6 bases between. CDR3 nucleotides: TGTGCCAGCAGTTTGTGGCAGAACACTGAAGCTTTCTTT. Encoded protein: CASSLWQNTEAFF.